This T cell receptor (beta chain) was retrieved from a study of shared clonotypes between healthy human individuals. General observations from the study: On the whole, naive subsets had larger estimated richness than memory subsets had. Deeper or shallower sequencing was expected to change how clonotypes are shared among donors. Roughly 4.7% was the fraction of naive CD4 clonotypes found shared across several donors.

Generated by immunoSEQ multiplex PCR, the TCRdb table keeps only in-frame clones and is missing some. The repertoire holds fewer than 700,000 clones, approximately 95% seen once, with over 0.095% in the top ten. On this clone: The antigen remains unidentified.

Only CD45RO-negative cells positively selected for CCR7 counted as naive CD8 cells, so terminally differentiated effector memory CD45RA+ cells were excluded. Nashville, Tennessee was home to all donors, each a Caucasian adult. Sequences were obtained from naive CD8+ T cells sorted from blood. The receptor's source is a woman in her twenties or thirties in good health.

The CDR3 sequence is CAWSGQGYEQYF. The CDR3 bases are TGTGCCTGGAGTGGACAGGGATACGAGCAGTACTTC. The chain recombines TRBV30 with TRBJ2-7; 7 positions agree with TRBD1. CDR1 GTSNPN and CDR2 SVGIG come from the germline V gene (reference sequence). The CDR3 runs 12 residues. The V segment lost 1 base and the J segment 4 bases; nucleotides outside the gene matches: 1. Using reference TRBV30 and TRBJ2-7 for the parts outside the CDR3, the full variable domain is SQTIHQWPATLVQPVGSPLSLECTVEGTSNPNLYWYRQAAGRGLQLLFYSVGIGQISSEVPQNLSASRPQDRQFILSSKKLLLSDSGFYLCAWSGQGYEQYFGPGTRLTVT.